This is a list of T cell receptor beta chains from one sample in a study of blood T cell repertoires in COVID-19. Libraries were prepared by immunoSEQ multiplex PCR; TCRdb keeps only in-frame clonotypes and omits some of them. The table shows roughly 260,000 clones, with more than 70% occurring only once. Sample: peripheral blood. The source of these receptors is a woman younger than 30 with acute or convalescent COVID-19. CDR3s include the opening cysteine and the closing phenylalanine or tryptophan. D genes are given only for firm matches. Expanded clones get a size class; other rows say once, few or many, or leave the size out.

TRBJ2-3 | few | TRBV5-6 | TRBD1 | TGTGCCAGCAGCACGTACAGGGGGCCCACAGATACGCAGTATTTT | CASSTYRGPTDTQYF
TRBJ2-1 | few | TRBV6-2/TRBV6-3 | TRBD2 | TGTGCCAGCAGTTACGATCCAGAGCGGGGCTCCTACAATGAGCAGTTCTTC | CASSYDPERGSYNEQFF
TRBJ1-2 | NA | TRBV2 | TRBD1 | TGTGCCAGCAGGGAAGGGACAGGGAGTAACTATGGCTACACCTTC | CASREGTGSNYGYTF
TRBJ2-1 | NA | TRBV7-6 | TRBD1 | TGTGCCAGCAGCCTGGACAGGATTTCCTCCTACAATGAGCAGTTCTTC | CASSLDRISSYNEQFF
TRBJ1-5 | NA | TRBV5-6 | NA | TGTGCCAGCAGCCCCGGGCAGGGCGGTCAGCCCCAGCATTTT | CASSPGQGGQPQHF
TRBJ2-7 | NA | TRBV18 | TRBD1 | TGTGCCAGCTCACCTCCGGGACAGGCTGGCGAGCAGTACTTC | CASSPPGQAGEQYF
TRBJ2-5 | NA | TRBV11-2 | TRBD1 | TGTGCCAGCAGCTTAGTCCGACTAACGACAGGGGGCGAAAAAGAGACCCAGTACTTC | CASSLVRLTTGGEKETQYF
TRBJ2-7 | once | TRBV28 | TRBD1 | TGTGCCAGCAGTTCCCGTGGGACAGGGGTAGAGCAGTACTTC | CASSSRGTGVEQYF
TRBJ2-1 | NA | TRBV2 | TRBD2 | TGTGCCAGCGGACTAGCGGGAGGTGTACGCCCCCAGTTCTTC | CASGLAGGVRPQFF
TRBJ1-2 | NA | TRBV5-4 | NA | TGTGCCAGCAGCCCGCCCGGGGAGGGGGTTCGGGATGGCTACACCTTC | CASSPPGEGVRDGYTF
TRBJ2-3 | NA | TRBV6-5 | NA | TGTGCCAGCAGTTTTAGCGGTAGCACAGATACGCAGTATTTT | CASSFSGSTDTQYF
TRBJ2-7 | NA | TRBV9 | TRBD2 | TGTGCCAGCAGCGTTGGGACTACCTCCTACGAGCAGTACTTC | CASSVGTTSYEQYF
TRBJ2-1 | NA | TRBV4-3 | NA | TGCGCCAGCAGCCAAGAGCGGACTATAGTCTCCTACAATGAGCAGTTCTTC | CASSQERTIVSYNEQFF
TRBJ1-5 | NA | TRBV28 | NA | TGTGCCAGCATCCCCGTGGGGGGGGATCAGCCCCAGCATTTT | CASIPVGGDQPQHF
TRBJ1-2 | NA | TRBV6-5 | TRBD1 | TGTGCCAGCAGTAACCCCGGGACAGGTGGCTACACCTTC | CASSNPGTGGYTF
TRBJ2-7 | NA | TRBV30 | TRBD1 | TGTGCCGGCGACAGGGGTCGCGAGCAGTACTTC | CAGDRGREQYF
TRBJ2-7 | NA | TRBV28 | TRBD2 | TGTGCCAGCAGCCGGGGCGACAGTAGCGGGAGGCGTGAGCAGTACTTC | CASSRGDSSGRREQYF
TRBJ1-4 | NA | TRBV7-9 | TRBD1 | TGTGCCAGCAGCCCACAGGGGGCGGGGGAAAAACTGTTTTTT | CASSPQGAGEKLFF
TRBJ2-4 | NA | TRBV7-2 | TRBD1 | TGTGCCAGCAGCTTAGACAGGGGGAGCATTCAGTACTTC | CASSLDRGSIQYF
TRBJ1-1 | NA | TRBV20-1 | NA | TGCGGGGGGGAGTTGAACACTGAAGCTTTCTTT | CGGELNTEAFF
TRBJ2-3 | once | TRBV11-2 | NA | TGTGCCAGCAGCTTTCCGTACAGGGTGAGGAAGGGCACAGATACGCAGTATTTT | CASSFPYRVRKGTDTQYF
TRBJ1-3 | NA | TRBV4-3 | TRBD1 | TGCGCCAGCAGCCAACGGACAGGCGGGGGAAACACCATATATTTT | CASSQRTGGGNTIYF